Following are 30 T cell receptor beta chains from one sample sequenced in a study of blood T cell repertoires in COVID-19. Assay used: immunoSEQ multiplex PCR; TCRdb lists only in-frame clones, some missing. The sample consists of fewer than 250,000 clones, around nine tenths of them appearing once. The sample comprised peripheral blood. The source of these receptors is a man aged 55 to 69 who had recovered from COVID-19.

This chain joins TRBV9 and TRBJ2-2; the D gene is possibly TRBD2 (5 bases). V lost 4 bases, J lost 1 base, and 8 bases lay in between. Germline assignment: CDR1 SGDLS and CDR2 YYNGEE. The CDR3 covers 14 residues. The CDR3 loop is CASSPRENTGELFF. The CDR3 DNA reads as TGTGCCAGCAGCCCCCGGGAGAACACCGGGGAGCTGTTTTTT.

The genes are TRBV28 and TRBJ1-1; 8 positions match TRBD1. V shed 2 bases and J 0 bases; nucleotides not matched to a gene: 5. The CDR3 is 16 residues long. The V gene's germline CDR1 is MDHEN and CDR2 SYDVKM. The CDR3 reads CASSLRQGRMNTEAFF. CDR3 DNA: TGTGCCAGCAGTTTAAGACAGGGGAGGATGAACACTGAAGCTTTCTTT. Full variable domain (outside the CDR3, taken from reference TRBV28 and TRBJ1-1): DVKVTQSSRYLVKRTGEKVFLECVQDMDHENMFWYRQDPGLGLRLIYFSYDVKMKEKGDIPEGYSVSREKKERFSLILESASTNQTSMYLCASSLRQGRMNTEAFFGQGTRLTVV.

DNA for the CDR3: TGTGCCAGCAGGGATTCAGGGGTTGAAAAACTGTTTTTT. It codes for CASRDSGVEKLFF. The gene calls are TRBV5-8 and TRBJ1-4; tentative D call: TRBD1 (6 bases). V was trimmed by 5 bases and J by 7 bases, leaving 12 bases between them. The CDR3 totals 13 residues. Looked up from germline, CDR1 is SGHTS and CDR2 is YDEGEE.

This clone showed up just once. The genes are TRBV5-1 and TRBJ2-1; the match to TRBD2 covers 12 bases. Germline CDR1 SGHRS, CDR2 YFSETQ. V trimming: 7 bases; J trimming: 0 bases; junction bases outside the gene matches: 5. The CDR3 length is 16 residues. This CDR3 is CASSLAGGTSYNEQFF. CDR3 DNA sequence: TGCGCCAGCTCGCTAGCGGGAGGGACCTCCTACAATGAGCAGTTCTTC.

This chain uses TRBV3-1 (or the pseudogene TRBV3-2) with TRBJ1-2, with D possibly being TRBD1 (5 bases). The CDR3 totals 13 residues. The V and J ends lost 6 bases and 5 bases respectively, with 13 bases between them. CDR1 is LGHDT, CDR2 YNNKEL, per germline (reference sequence). The CDR3 coding sequence is TGTGCCAGCAGACATCAGGGAGGGTATGGCTACACCTTC. Translating gives CASRHQGGYGYTF.

The genes are TRBV27 and TRBJ2-3; 14 bases are shared with TRBD2. V lost 0 bases to trimming and J lost 0 bases; unmatched junction nucleotides: 8. CDR1 and CDR2 (germline): MNHEY, SMNVEV (reference sequence). The CDR3 is 20 residues long. The CDR3 sequence: CASSLSKGLAGVRSTDTQYF. In DNA form, the CDR3 reads TGTGCCAGCAGTTTATCTAAGGGACTAGCGGGAGTTCGTAGCACAGATACGCAGTATTTT.

The chain joins TRBV19 to TRBJ1-1, with D tentatively TRBD1 (6 bases). CDR3 length equals 14 residues. Per germline, CDR1 LNHDA and CDR2 SQIVND (reference sequence). V was pared by 4 bases and J by 4 bases, with 13 bases between. Written as DNA, the CDR3 is TGTGCCAGTAGTAACAGGGTGGGGTTCACTGAAGCTTTCTTT. Residues: CASSNRVGFTEAFF.

This chain uses TRBV7-3 with TRBJ2-2; D possibly corresponds to TRBD1 (7 bases). The CDR3 spans 16 residues. The V and J ends lost 5 bases and 0 bases respectively, with 13 bases between them. CDR1 is SGHTA, CDR2 FQGTGA, per germline. In DNA form, the CDR3 reads TGTGCCAGCAGCCGCCAGGGGGGATCGAACACCGGGGAGCTGTTTTTT. It encodes CASSRQGGSNTGELFF. The whole variable domain, remainder taken from reference TRBV7-3 and TRBJ2-2, is GAGVSQTPSNKVTEKGKYVELRCDPISGHTALYWYRQSLGQGPEFLIYFQGTGAADDSGLPNDRFFAVRPEGSVSTLKIQRTERGDSAVYLCASSRQGGSNTGELFFGEGSRLTVL.

J is TRBJ1-1 and V is TRBV3-1 (or the pseudogene TRBV3-2); D not resolved. Trimming removed 2 bases at V and 3 bases at J, with 13 bases between. Germline CDR1 LGHDT, CDR2 YNNKEL (reference sequence). The CDR3 contains 15 residues. CDR3 nucleotides: TGTGCCAGCAGCCAACGCAGCGGGAGAGACACTGAAGCTTTCTTT. The encoded protein is CASSQRSGRDTEAFF.

The chain links TRBV7-8 to TRBJ2-3; 8 positions agree with TRBD2. This CDR3 spans 22 amino acids. Germline V gene data show CDR1 as SGHVS and CDR2 as FQNEAQ. Trimming removed 2 bases from V and 8 bases from J; junction bases left unmatched: 30. CDR3 in DNA: TGTGCCAGCAGCTTACGGGCGCCGTCGGGACTTCCGGGGGGGGGACTAGACGGTACGCAGTATTTT. This gives the protein CASSLRAPSGLPGGGLDGTQYF.

The chain is built from TRBV4-1 and TRBJ2-2; a weak D match, TRBD1 (5 bases). V lost 1 base and J lost 2, with 8 bases in between. This CDR3 contains 15 residues. From germline, CDR1 is MGHRA and CDR2 YSYEKL. Here the CDR3 reads CASSQGQGNTGELFF. CDR3 in DNA: TGCGCCAGCAGCCAAGGGCAGGGTAACACCGGGGAGCTGTTTTTT.

The J gene is TRBJ1-1, the V gene TRBV18; 8 nucleotides match TRBD1. Germline V lookup: CDR1 KGHSH, CDR2 LQKENI. The trim removed 6 bases at V and 5 bases at J, leaving 8 bases unmatched. This CDR3 contains 14 residues. CDR3 sequence: CASSAGQGGTEAFF. The DNA for the CDR3 is TGTGCCAGCTCGGCTGGACAGGGAGGGACTGAAGCTTTCTTT.

This chain links TRBV7-2 with TRBJ2-2; tentatively, D is TRBD2 (6 bases). V shed 5 bases and J shed 4 bases, with 17 bases lying between them. Germline CDR1 is SGHTA and CDR2 is FQGNSA. The CDR3 loop spans 16 amino acids. DNA of the CDR3: TGTGCCAGCAGCCCCCGGGGACTTCCATTCACCGGGGAGCTGTTTTTT. Its protein is CASSPRGLPFTGELFF. Based on the CDR3 plus reference TRBV7-2 and TRBJ2-2, the full variable domain is GAGVSQSPSNKVTEKGKDVELRCDPISGHTALYWYRQSLGQGLEFLIYFQGNSAPDKSGLPSDRFSAERTGGSVSTLTIQRTQQEDSAVYLCASSPRGLPFTGELFFGEGSRLTVL.

The chain carries TRBV6-5 and TRBJ1-4, with D tentatively TRBD1 (6 bases). V lost 6 bases and J lost 7, with 15 bases in between. The CDR3 is 14 amino acids. Germline CDR1 is MNHEY and CDR2 is SVGAGI. The CDR3 DNA is TGTGCCAGCAGGATACAGGGAGGGGGTGAAAAACTGTTTTTT. Protein sequence: CASRIQGGGEKLFF.

This clone appeared a single time. The chain combines TRBV27 with TRBJ2-3; 10 positions agree with TRBD2. CDR3 length: 18 residues. The V segment lost 4 bases and the J segment 5 bases; nucleotides outside the gene matches: 15. In germline, CDR1 is MNHEY, CDR2 SMNVEV (reference sequence). The CDR3 sequence is CASSSPPATSGSRDTQYF. CDR3 coding DNA: TGTGCCAGCAGTTCCCCACCAGCGACTAGCGGGTCCAGAGATACGCAGTATTTT.

The V call is TRBV6-5, the J call TRBJ2-1, with TRBD2 matching 10 bases. Germline values: CDR1 MNHEY, CDR2 SVGAGI. The CDR3 length is 15 residues. The ends lost 4 bases at V and 4 bases at J; junction bases unmatched: 4. CDR3 sequence reads: CASSLSSGGYNEQFF. CDR3 nucleotides: TGTGCCAGCAGTTTGTCTAGCGGGGGATACAATGAGCAGTTCTTC.

The count of this clone is one. V usage is TRBV2 and J usage is TRBJ1-5; TRBD1 is a possible D gene (5 bases). From germline, CDR1 is SNHLY and CDR2 FYNNEI. The CDR3 consists of 13 residues. The V gene lost 6 bases and the J gene lost 5 bases, with 11 bases spanning the gap. This CDR3 is CASRGLGDQPQHF. The DNA for the CDR3 is TGTGCCAGCAGAGGCTTAGGGGATCAGCCCCAGCATTTT.

The chain is built from TRBV11-1 and TRBJ1-2; D not certain. This CDR3 comprises 12 residues. V lost 4 bases and J 5 bases, leaving 8 bases between the germline ends. Germline values: CDR1 SGHAT, CDR2 FQDESV (reference sequence). The CDR3 nucleotides are TGTGCCAGCAGCTCTCGAGGTTATGGCTACACCTTC. Translated: CASSSRGYGYTF.

V is TRBV25-1 and J is TRBJ1-6; D may be TRBD1 (6 bases). CDR1 is MGHDK and CDR2 is SYGVNS in the germline V gene. The V and J ends lost 7 bases and 6 bases respectively, with 16 bases between them. This CDR3 has 15 amino acids. DNA of the CDR3: TGTGCCAGCACCTGGGACATCCTGGGTAATTCACCCCTCCACTTT. Protein: CASTWDILGNSPLHF.

The chain has TRBV12-5 and TRBJ1-5; perhaps TRBD1 as D (5 bases). This CDR3 is 14 amino acids long. V lost 1 base to trimming and J lost 6 bases, with 10 bases between them. Germline lookup yields CDR1 LGHNT and CDR2 FRNRAP. As DNA, the CDR3 is TGTGCTAGTGGTTTGGGAGGGGAGGTTCAGCCCCAGCATTTT. It is translated as CASGLGGEVQPQHF.

The rearrangement links TRBV6-5 to TRBJ2-2; tentative D call: TRBD2 (5 bases). V gave up 7 bases and J gave up 0 bases, with 12 bases separating them. The CDR3 covers 15 residues. Germline V gene data show CDR1 as MNHEY and CDR2 as SVGAGI. The DNA of the CDR3 is TGTGCCAGCAAGGCTAGCAGATCGAACACCGGGGAGCTGTTTTTT. Translated: CASKASRSNTGELFF.

The gene calls are TRBV15 and TRBJ2-7, with D tentatively TRBD1 (5 bases). V was trimmed by 0 bases and J by 3 bases, leaving 9 bases between them. The CDR3 has 14 residues. Per germline, CDR1 LNHNV and CDR2 YYDKDF (reference sequence). CDR3 region: CATSRDWQGYEQYF. Here the CDR3 DNA reads TGTGCCACCAGCAGAGATTGGCAGGGCTACGAGCAGTACTTC.

V is TRBV4-3 and J is TRBJ2-7, with D tentatively TRBD2 (7 bases). Germline loops: CDR1 LGHNA, CDR2 YSLEER. The CDR3 runs to 15 residues. The V gene lost 4 bases and the J gene lost 4 bases, with 17 bases spanning the gap. This chain's CDR3 is CASSRDQQGGYEQYF. The CDR3 DNA follows: TGCGCCAGCAGCCGCGATCAACAGGGAGGGTACGAGCAGTACTTC.

This chain connects TRBV18 to TRBJ2-2, with TRBD2 as a possible D gene (6 bases). The CDR3 loop spans 16 amino acids. Germline loops: CDR1 KGHSH, CDR2 LQKENI. The V gene lost 3 bases and the J gene lost 3 bases, with 14 bases spanning the gap. The CDR3 spells CASSPRQGGDTGELFF. CDR3 DNA: TGTGCCAGCTCACCTCGGCAGGGAGGCGACACCGGGGAGCTGTTTTTT.

The chain is built from TRBV27 and TRBJ2-3, with 10 nucleotides matching TRBD2. V dropped 5 bases and J dropped 1; count of bases not matched to a gene: 6. CDR1 MNHEY and CDR2 SMNVEV come from the germline V gene (reference sequence). CDR3 size: 16 residues. This chain's CDR3 is CASSPRLAGGTDTQYF. The DNA of the CDR3 is TGTGCCAGCAGTCCCAGGCTAGCGGGAGGCACAGATACGCAGTATTTT.

This clone has just one count. The V and J genes are TRBV5-1 and TRBJ2-3; the match to TRBD1 covers 9 bases. From germline, CDR1 is SGHRS and CDR2 YFSETQ. Unmatched junction bases numbered 8, after V lost 4 bases and J lost 2 bases. The CDR3 contains 16 residues. The CDR3 region is CASSQWGQGATDTQYF. The CDR3 DNA is TGCGCCAGCAGCCAGTGGGGACAGGGAGCCACAGATACGCAGTATTTT.

The chain combines TRBV12-1 with TRBJ2-6; TRBD2, the table's D call, lacks a check against the DNA. TRBV12-1 is a recognized pseudogene. CDR3 length equals 15 residues. The CDR3 loop is CASSPEGAGANVLTF. In DNA, the CDR3 is TGTGCCAGCAGCCCAGAGGGTGCTGGGGCCAACGTCCTGACTTTC.

V and J are TRBV24-1 and TRBJ2-2, with 8 positions matching TRBD1. Looked up from germline, CDR1 is KGHDR and CDR2 is SFDVKD. Trimming took 4 bases from V and 9 from J; bases not matched to a gene: 9. This CDR3 contains 15 residues. The CDR3 DNA reads TGTGCCACCAGTGACCCCCGAAGGACAGGGTGGGAGCTGTTTTTT. Translating gives CATSDPRRTGWELFF.

The chain employs TRBV3-1 (or the pseudogene TRBV3-2) and TRBJ2-3; 14 bases agree with TRBD2. V lost 4 bases to trimming and J lost 0 bases; unmatched junction nucleotides: 9. The CDR3 loop spans 19 amino acids. Germline V CDR1 and CDR2: LGHDT, YNNKEL (reference sequence). The CDR3 protein is CASSRRTSGGRRSTDTQYF. For the CDR3, the DNA is TGTGCCAGCAGCCGTAGGACTAGCGGGGGGCGCAGAAGCACAGATACGCAGTATTTT.

This chain connects TRBV5-4 to TRBJ2-5; a possible D gene is TRBD2 (6 bases). Per the germline V gene, CDR1 is SGHNT and CDR2 is YYREEE (reference sequence). There are 16 residues in the CDR3. Between the trimmed V and J ends, which lost 0 bases and 4 bases, there was a span of 16 bases. The CDR3 sequence: CASSLVNRDSRETQYF. Here the CDR3 DNA reads TGTGCCAGCAGCTTGGTTAACCGGGACTCGCGAGAGACCCAGTACTTC.